One and the same sample provided the 29 T cell receptor beta chains below, sequenced in a study of blood T cell repertoires in COVID-19. Clones were sequenced by immunoSEQ multiplex PCR, and TCRdb holds only the in-frame ones, with some missing. The sample records tens of thousands of clones, about 89% being singletons. Source material: peripheral blood. Source of these receptors: a man aged 55 to 69 with COVID-19, enrolled during active disease.

The CDR3 coding sequence is TGTGCCAGCAGCTTAGGGGCGGGAGGGCTGAATGAGCAGTTCTTC. Translating gives CASSLGAGGLNEQFF. The chain uses TRBV7-8 and TRBJ2-1; 9 bases fit TRBD2. The CDR3 is 15 amino acids. The trim removed 1 base at V and 7 bases at J, leaving 5 bases unmatched. Per germline, CDR1 SGHVS and CDR2 FQNEAQ.

The V call is TRBV30, the J call TRBJ1-5; D possibly corresponds to TRBD1 (6 bases). The CDR3 runs to 13 residues. The V gene lost 5 bases and the J gene lost 1 base, with 9 bases spanning the gap. Germline loops: CDR1 GTSNPN, CDR2 SVGIG (reference sequence). CDR3 sequence (DNA): TGTGCCTGGGACCAGGGGAGCAATCAGCCCCAGCATTTT. Encoded protein: CAWDQGSNQPQHF.

V gene TRBV19 combines with J gene TRBJ2-4; 7 positions match TRBD2. Germline CDR1 LNHDA, CDR2 SQIVND (reference sequence). The junction had 20 bases not matched to a gene; V was cut back by 3 bases and J by 0 bases. The CDR3 length is 21 residues. In DNA form, the CDR3 reads TGTGCCAGTAGTATCAAGGGGCAGGCTAGCGGCGCCTCTTTAGCCAAAAACATTCAGTACTTC. It translates to CASSIKGQASGASLAKNIQYF.

V and J are TRBV5-6 and TRBJ1-6; D remains unclear. V was trimmed by 7 bases and J by 8 bases, leaving 19 bases between them. This CDR3 is 15 amino acids long. The germline gives CDR1 SGHDT, CDR2 YYEEEE. The CDR3 region is CASRNRGLKDSPLHF. The CDR3 coding sequence is TGTGCCAGCCGTAACCGGGGATTGAAGGATTCACCCCTCCACTTT.

The chain employs TRBV18 and TRBJ1-1; 9 nucleotides line up with TRBD1. Trimming removed 3 bases from V and 5 bases from J; junction bases left unmatched: 4. CDR3 length: 14 amino acids. Germline CDR1 KGHSH, CDR2 LQKENI. The CDR3 loop is CASSPTTGGTEAFF. CDR3 coding DNA: TGTGCCAGCTCACCCACGACAGGGGGAACTGAAGCTTTCTTT. Full variable domain (remainder filled in from reference TRBV18 and TRBJ1-1): NAGVMQNPRHLVRRRGQEARLRCSPMKGHSHVYWYRQLPEEGLKFMVYLQKENIIDESGMPKERFSAEFPKEGPSILRIQQVVRGDSAAYFCASSPTTGGTEAFFGQGTRLTVV.

This chain connects TRBV29-1 to TRBJ1-1, with no clear D. Looked up from germline, CDR1 is SQVTM and CDR2 is ANQGSEA. The CDR3 extends over 11 amino acids. The germline V and J ends were trimmed by 6 bases and 1 base, with 6 bases remaining between them. CDR3 in amino acids: CSVEGNTEAFF. The CDR3 nucleotides read TGCAGCGTGGAGGGGAACACTGAAGCTTTCTTT.

The J gene is TRBJ1-4, the V gene TRBV2; 7 bases fit TRBD1. Germline V gene sequence: CDR1 SNHLY, CDR2 FYNNEI. This CDR3 region has 15 residues. V shed 0 bases, J shed 7 bases, and the junction held 5 bases outside the gene matches. In nucleotides, the CDR3 is TGTGCCAGCAGTGAAGCCGACAGGGCGAGTGAAAAACTGTTTTTT. Translation: CASSEADRASEKLFF.

The chain recombines TRBV18 with TRBJ1-2, with 7 bases that match TRBD1. Germline CDR1 KGHSH, CDR2 LQKENI. Germline trimming cut 2 bases from V and 2 bases from J; bases unmatched to any gene: 5. The CDR3 runs to 15 residues. The CDR3 bases are TGTGCCAGCTCACCATCGGAGGGGGCCAACTATGGCTACACCTTC. Its translation is CASSPSEGANYGYTF.

The V call is TRBV10-2, the J call TRBJ2-3; 7 bases align to TRBD2. Germline-derived CDR1 and CDR2 are WSHSY and SAAADI. The V gene end was trimmed by 3 bases and the J gene end by 5 bases; junction bases not matched to a gene: 8. The CDR3 sequence is 15 residues long. CDR3 loop: CASSDPSGELDTQYF. As DNA, the CDR3 is TGCGCCAGCAGTGATCCTAGCGGCGAACTAGATACGCAGTATTTT.

This clone was counted once. This chain connects TRBV6-5 to TRBJ2-1; D may be TRBD2 (6 bases). The germline V gene has CDR1 MNHEY and CDR2 SVGAGI. Between the trimmed V and J ends, which lost 2 bases and 7 bases, there was a span of 12 bases. The CDR3 covers 14 residues. The DNA for the CDR3 is TGTGCCAGCAGTTACGACGGGAGAGGAAATGAGCAGTTCTTC. Its protein is CASSYDGRGNEQFF.

J is TRBJ2-6 and V is TRBV3-1 (or the pseudogene TRBV3-2); D possibly corresponds to TRBD1 (6 bases). Trimming took 1 base from V and 4 from J, leaving 11 bases between them. The V gene's germline CDR1 is LGHDT and CDR2 YNNKEL (reference sequence). This CDR3 has 16 residues. In DNA form, the CDR3 reads TGTGCCAGCAGCCAAGGAGGGGGATACGGGGCCAACGTCCTGACTTTC. Translated: CASSQGGGYGANVLTF.

The genes are TRBV28 and TRBJ2-1, with 12 positions matching TRBD2. This CDR3 contains 15 residues. J lost 5 bases, V lost 6 bases, and 5 bases had no gene match. Germline assignment: CDR1 MDHEN and CDR2 SYDVKM. The CDR3 DNA sequence: TGTGCCAGCAGCCCCCGGACTAGCGGGAACAATGAGCAGTTCTTC. Amino acid sequence: CASSPRTSGNNEQFF.

The rearrangement uses TRBV28 and TRBJ1-1; D is uncertain. Germline values: CDR1 MDHEN, CDR2 SYDVKM. The CDR3 totals 13 residues. V was shortened by 4 bases and J by 0 bases, with 6 bases between the two germline ends. The CDR3 DNA is TGTGCCAGCAGTTCAGGTATGAACACTGAAGCTTTCTTT. As protein: CASSSGMNTEAFF.

The chain combines TRBV28 with TRBJ1-3; D gene uncertain. Trimming left V 3 bases short and J 4 bases short, with 10 bases between. This CDR3 spans 14 amino acids. CDR1 and CDR2 (germline): MDHEN, SYDVKM. The CDR3 sequence is CASSFDPGGNTIYF. In DNA form, the CDR3 reads TGTGCCAGCAGTTTCGACCCCGGGGGAAACACCATATATTTT.

This clone was counted only a few times. The V call is TRBV29-1, the J call TRBJ2-2; 7 nucleotides agree with TRBD1. Looked up from germline, CDR1 is SQVTM and CDR2 is ANQGSEA. The CDR3 has 14 amino acids. After removal of 7 bases from V and 4 bases from J, the junction contained 9 bases not matched to a gene. The CDR3 protein is CSASDRVSTGELFF. In nucleotides, the CDR3 is TGCAGCGCTTCCGACAGGGTGAGCACCGGGGAGCTGTTTTTT.

J is TRBJ1-3 and V is TRBV3-1 (or the pseudogene TRBV3-2); D possibly corresponds to TRBD1 (6 bases). The CDR3 is made up of 16 amino acids. Germline assignment: CDR1 LGHDT and CDR2 YNNKEL (reference sequence). Between the trimmed V and J ends, which lost 4 bases and 4 bases, there was a span of 17 bases. The CDR3 sequence is CASSPDPDRIGNTIYF. The CDR3, as DNA: TGTGCCAGCAGCCCCGACCCTGACAGGATCGGAAACACCATATATTTT.

The chain couples TRBV7-9 to TRBJ1-2; tentative D call: TRBD1 (6 bases). Trimming removed 0 bases at V and 0 bases at J, with 14 bases between. The length of the CDR3 is 17 residues. Germline V lookup: CDR1 SEHNR, CDR2 FQNEAQ (reference sequence). CDR3 bases: TGTGCCAGCAGCTTAGCTTCTCTGGGACACCCTAACTATGGCTACACCTTC. Amino acids: CASSLASLGHPNYGYTF.

The gene calls are TRBV4-2 and TRBJ2-2; D is perhaps TRBD2 (5 bases). V was trimmed by 1 base and J by 2 bases, leaving 14 bases between them. The CDR3 runs 17 residues. Germline CDR1 is LGHNA and CDR2 is YNFKEQ. The CDR3 coding sequence is TGTGCCAGCAGCCAAGGGGGTCTAGCCGAAAACACCGGGGAGCTGTTTTTT. The encoded protein is CASSQGGLAENTGELFF.

The CDR3 region is CASSPESSYNEQFF. CDR3 sequence (DNA): TGTGCCAGCAGCCCGGAGAGCTCCTACAATGAGCAGTTCTTC. The V and J genes are TRBV9 and TRBJ2-1; the D is unclear. Trimming left V 4 bases short and J 0 bases short, with 8 bases between. The germline V gene has CDR1 SGDLS and CDR2 YYNGEE. The CDR3 contains 14 residues.

The rearrangement links TRBV19 to TRBJ1-6; 9 nucleotides line up with TRBD1. CDR3 size: 14 residues. Looked up from germline, CDR1 is LNHDA and CDR2 is SQIVND (reference sequence). J lost 5 bases, V lost 8 bases, and 4 bases had no gene match. The CDR3 DNA follows: TGTGCCAGTCGGACAGGGGACAATAATTCACCCCTCCACTTT. The encoded protein is CASRTGDNNSPLHF.

The chain links TRBV29-1 to TRBJ1-4; unclear D gene. Looked up from germline, CDR1 is SQVTM and CDR2 is ANQGSEA. Trimming shortened V by 3 bases and J by 10 bases, and 15 bases separated the two germline ends. This CDR3 is 13 amino acids long. The CDR3 loop is CSVEITARGKLFF. CDR3 sequence (DNA): TGCAGCGTTGAGATCACGGCCCGAGGAAAACTGTTTTTT. Supplemented by reference TRBV29-1 and TRBJ1-4, the full variable domain reads SAVISQKPSRDICQRGTSLTIQCQVDSQVTMMFWYRQQPGQSLTLIATANQGSEATYESGFVIDKFPISRPNLTFSTLTVSNMSPEDSSIYLCSVEITARGKLFFGSGTQLSVL.

CDR3 protein: CASSQGVGQGNTEAFF. The CDR3 coding sequence is TGTGCCAGCAGCCAAGGGGTAGGACAGGGGAACACTGAAGCTTTCTTT. The chain is built from TRBV3-1 (or the pseudogene TRBV3-2) and TRBJ1-1; 8 nucleotides align to TRBD1. With V trimmed by 1 base and J by 1 base, 5 bases remained unmatched. Germline CDR1 and CDR2: LGHDT and YNNKEL (reference sequence). The CDR3 contains 16 residues.

V usage is TRBV19 and J usage is TRBJ1-4; 10 nucleotides agree with TRBD1. The CDR3 has 17 residues. The J segment lost 0 bases and the V segment lost 5 bases, leaving 6 bases of the junction unmatched. Germline CDR1 LNHDA, CDR2 SQIVND (reference sequence). The CDR3 coding sequence is TGTGCCAGTAGTGGAGGGGGACAGGGGACAACTAATGAAAAACTGTTTTTT. It encodes CASSGGGQGTTNEKLFF.

The rearrangement joins TRBV3-1 (or the pseudogene TRBV3-2) to TRBJ2-7; 7 positions agree with TRBD2. From germline, CDR1 is LGHDT and CDR2 YNNKEL (reference sequence). The CDR3 has 15 residues. J gave up 3 bases and V 0 bases, and 5 bases lay outside the gene matches. DNA for the CDR3: TGTGCCAGCAGCCAAGAGCGGGAGTATTACTACGAGCAGTACTTC. Translation gives CASSQEREYYYEQYF.

J is TRBJ2-7 and V is TRBV10-2; possibly TRBD1 for D (5 bases). Germline V gene data show CDR1 as WSHSY and CDR2 as SAAADI. V gave up 4 bases and J gave up 2 bases, with 15 bases separating them. The CDR3 runs to 15 residues. The CDR3 nucleotides read TGCGCCAGCAGTGCCCTTCTCAGGGTTCCCTACGAGCAGTACTTC. It is translated as CASSALLRVPYEQYF.

Concerning this clone: At one end the junction does not follow the germline gene, possibly because of a read error. The genes are TRBV7-9 and TRBJ2-5; TRBD2 matches at 14 bases. In germline, CDR1 is SEHNR, CDR2 FQNEAQ (reference sequence). This CDR3 spans 17 amino acids. The CDR3: CASSPTGLAGGQATQYF. The CDR3 nucleotides read TGTGCCAGCAGCCCCACCGGACTAGCGGGAGGTCAAGCGACCCAGTACTTC.

This chain joins TRBV7-2 and TRBJ1-5; 7 nucleotides match TRBD1. Germline V gene data show CDR1 as SGHTA and CDR2 as FQGNSA. This CDR3 region has 15 residues. V lost 4 bases and J lost 5; bases outside the gene matches: 8. CDR3 protein: CASSSRQGAHQPQHF. In DNA form, the CDR3 reads TGTGCCAGCAGCTCCAGACAGGGAGCCCATCAGCCCCAGCATTTT.

The chain recombines TRBV12-3 or TRBV12-4 with TRBJ2-3; possible D gene TRBD2, 5 bases. The CDR3 spans 13 residues. Trimming left V 6 bases short and J 4 bases short, with 11 bases between. CDR3 protein: CASRKQRSDTQYF. DNA for the CDR3: TGTGCCAGCAGGAAACAGCGGTCAGATACGCAGTATTTT.

The chain couples TRBV5-1 to TRBJ1-3; TRBD1 is a possible D gene (6 bases). CDR1 SGHRS and CDR2 YFSETQ come from the germline V gene. The V gene lost 0 bases and the J gene lost 3 bases, with 7 bases spanning the gap. There are 14 residues in the CDR3. CDR3 nucleotide sequence: TGCGCCAGCAGCTTGGGACAGGATGGAAACACCATATATTTT. Translated: CASSLGQDGNTIYF. Supplemented by reference TRBV5-1 and TRBJ1-3, the full variable domain reads KAGVTQTPRYLIKTRGQQVTLSCSPISGHRSVSWYQQTPGQGLQFLFEYFSETQRNKGNFPGRFSGRQFSNSRSEMNVSTLELGDSALYLCASSLGQDGNTIYFGEGSWLTVV.